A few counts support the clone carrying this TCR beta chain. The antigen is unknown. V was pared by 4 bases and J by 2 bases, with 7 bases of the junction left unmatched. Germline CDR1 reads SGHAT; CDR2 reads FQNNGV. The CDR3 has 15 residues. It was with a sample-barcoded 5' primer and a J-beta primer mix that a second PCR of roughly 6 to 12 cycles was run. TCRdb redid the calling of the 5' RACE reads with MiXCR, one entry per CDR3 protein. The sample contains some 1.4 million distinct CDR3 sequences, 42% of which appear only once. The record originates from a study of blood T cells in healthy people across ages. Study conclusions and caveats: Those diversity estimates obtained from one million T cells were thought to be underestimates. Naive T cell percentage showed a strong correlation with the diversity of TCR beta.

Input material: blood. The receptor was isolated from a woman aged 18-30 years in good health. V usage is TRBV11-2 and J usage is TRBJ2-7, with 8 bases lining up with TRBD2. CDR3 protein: CASSSGSGAPYEQYF. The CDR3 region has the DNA TGTGCCAGCAGCTCCGGTAGCGGGGCCCCCTACGAGCAGTACTTC.